The next 25 T cell receptor beta chains were all read from a single sample in a study of T cell responses to AZD1222 COVID-19 vaccine. Sequenced by immunoSEQ multiplex PCR; TCRdb stores in-frame clones only, minus some. The sample lists 96,000 or so clones; about nine tenths were seen once. Sequencing used peripheral blood, obtained on day 0 of AZD1222 vaccination. Every receptor here comes from an adult in good health.

The chain employs TRBV27 and TRBJ2-3; D gene unclear. This CDR3 comprises 13 residues. V was trimmed by 0 bases and J by 11 bases, leaving 12 bases between them. The V gene's germline CDR1 is MNHEY and CDR2 SMNVEV (reference sequence). CDR3 sequence (DNA): TGTGCCAGCAGTTTATCGGCCCCGAGAAGGCAGTATTTT. Translating gives CASSLSAPRRQYF.

This clone was observed a single time. The CDR3 sequence is CASSRTAGTGGTEAFF. The DNA of the CDR3 is TGTGCCAGCAGCCGAACTGCCGGGACAGGGGGCACTGAAGCTTTCTTT. The chain combines TRBV7-6 with TRBJ1-1; 11 bases match TRBD1. V lost 5 bases and J lost 4; bases outside the gene matches: 9. The CDR3 is 16 amino acids. Germline assignment: CDR1 SGHVS and CDR2 FNYEAQ.

Concerning this clone itself: In the same sample, other DNA sequences code for this CDR3. The chain is built from TRBV6-2 or TRBV6-3 and TRBJ2-7, with D possibly called TRBD1 or TRBD2 (5 bases each). The V gene lost 5 bases and the J gene lost 7 bases, with 9 bases spanning the gap. This CDR3 comprises 11 residues. Germline-derived CDR1 and CDR2 are MNHEY and SVGEGT. CDR3 loop: CASSQGGEQYF. As DNA, the CDR3 is TGTGCCAGCAGTCAGGGCGGGGAGCAGTACTTC.

The chain combines TRBV27 with TRBJ2-5; 7 bases fit TRBD1. V was clipped by 5 bases and J by 5 bases; unmatched bases: 8. CDR1 and CDR2 from the germline V gene are MNHEY and SMNVEV (reference sequence). CDR3 length equals 14 residues. CDR3 bases: TGTGCCAGCAGTCTACAGGGGTTTTCGGAGACCCAGTACTTC. Encoded protein: CASSLQGFSETQYF.

The rearrangement uses TRBV19 and TRBJ2-3; D gene ambiguous. CDR1 is LNHDA, CDR2 SQIVND, per germline (reference sequence). With 1 base removed from V and 3 bases from J, the gap between germline ends came to 5 bases. This CDR3 has 13 amino acids. CDR3 nucleotide sequence: TGTGCCAGTAGTATAGGTAGAACAGATACGCAGTATTTT. Protein product: CASSIGRTDTQYF. Complete variable domain (other parts from reference TRBV19 and TRBJ2-3): DGGITQSPKYLFRKEGQNVTLSCEQNLNHDAMYWYRQDPGQGLRLIYYSQIVNDFQKGDIAEGYSVSREKKESFPLTVTSAQKNPTAFYLCASSIGRTDTQYFGPGTRLTVL.

Concerning this clone itself: At one boundary the junction diverges from the germline segment, which might be a read error. V gene TRBV5-4 combines with J gene TRBJ2-7, with D unresolved. CDR3 length: 13 residues. Germline CDR1 and CDR2: SGHNT and YYREEE (reference sequence). The CDR3 loop is CASSVADRFVSIF. CDR3 nucleotide sequence: TGTGCCAGCAGCGTGGCCGATAGGTTCGTCTCGATCTTC.

This clone came up once. The chain uses TRBV28 and TRBJ1-6; D may be TRBD1 (6 bases). V shed 6 bases and J shed 7 bases, with 13 bases lying between them. The germline V gene has CDR1 MDHEN and CDR2 SYDVKM. The CDR3 is 14 amino acids. The DNA of the CDR3 is TGTGCCAGCAGGTCCCAGGGGTCAAATTCACCCCTCCACTTT. Protein: CASRSQGSNSPLHF.

The J gene is TRBJ1-3, the V gene TRBV4-3; D unresolved. CDR1 is LGHNA and CDR2 is YSLEER in the germline V gene. The V end was cut by 0 bases, the J end by 7 bases, with 16 bases between. The CDR3 spans 16 residues. Here the CDR3 reads CASSQDARETRNTIYF. The CDR3 DNA sequence: TGCGCCAGCAGCCAAGATGCCCGGGAAACTCGGAACACCATATATTTT.

J is TRBJ2-7 and V is TRBV28, with TRBD2 as a possible D gene (5 bases). The germline V and J ends were trimmed by 8 bases and 6 bases, with 11 bases remaining between them. Per the germline V gene, CDR1 is MDHEN and CDR2 is SYDVKM. This CDR3 is built from 11 residues. The CDR3 protein is CASLRGSEQYF. CDR3 sequence (DNA): TGTGCCAGCCTTCGGGGTTCCGAGCAGTACTTC.

This chain connects TRBV7-2 to TRBJ2-2; 7 nucleotides match TRBD2. This CDR3 has 15 amino acids. V dropped 7 bases and J dropped 1; count of bases not matched to a gene: 6. Germline assignment: CDR1 SGHTA and CDR2 FQGNSA. CDR3 bases: TGTGCCAGCACCCCGGGCGGGGGGAACACCGGGGAGCTGTTTTTT. Translated, it gives CASTPGGGNTGELFF.

This clone was recorded once. The chain joins TRBV10-3 to TRBJ2-3; no clear D. Germline lookup yields CDR1 ENHRY and CDR2 SYGVKD. V was cut by 2 bases and J by 5 bases, with 2 bases left in between. The CDR3 is made up of 11 amino acids. CDR3 DNA sequence: TGTGCCATCAGTGAGATAGATACGCAGTATTTT. Translated, it gives CAISEIDTQYF.

J is TRBJ1-1 and V is TRBV25-1, with D unresolved. Germline V CDR1 and CDR2: MGHDK, SYGVNS. The V gene lost 4 bases and the J gene lost 5 bases, with 11 bases spanning the gap. There are 13 residues in the CDR3. The CDR3 sequence is CASSGNGRTEAFF. CDR3 coding DNA: TGTGCCAGCAGTGGGAACGGAAGGACTGAAGCTTTCTTT. The variable domain in full, completed from reference TRBV25-1 and TRBJ1-1, reads EADIYQTPRYLVIGTGKKITLECSQTMGHDKMYWYQQDPGMELHLIHYSYGVNSTEKGDLSSESTVSRIRTEHFPLTLESARPSHTSQYLCASSGNGRTEAFFGQGTRLTVV.

The V gene is TRBV27, the J gene TRBJ2-7; 12 bases are shared with TRBD2. The CDR3 is 16 amino acids. Germline values: CDR1 MNHEY, CDR2 SMNVEV (reference sequence). Germline trimming cut 6 bases from V and 7 bases from J; bases unmatched to any gene: 13. CDR3 DNA: TGTGCCAGCAGCCTTTACAGCCTAGCGGGAGGGCGAGAGCAGTACTTC. Protein sequence: CASSLYSLAGGREQYF.

This clone was detected once. The genes are TRBV7-8 and TRBJ1-2; 8 bases align to TRBD1. Looked up from germline, CDR1 is SGHVS and CDR2 is FQNEAQ. After removal of 5 bases from V and 4 bases from J, the junction contained 9 bases not matched to a gene. This CDR3 comprises 15 residues. CDR3 residues: CASSDDRGRSYGYTF. CDR3 DNA sequence: TGTGCCAGCAGCGATGACAGGGGTCGCTCCTATGGCTACACCTTC.

The chain has TRBV30 and TRBJ2-7; 7 bases fit TRBD2. CDR1 is GTSNPN, CDR2 SVGIG, per germline (reference sequence). The CDR3 covers 14 residues. The trim removed 3 bases at V and 3 bases at J, leaving 8 bases unmatched. The CDR3, as DNA: TGTGCCTGGAGGAGAGGACTAGGCAACTACGAGCAGTACTTC. It yields the protein CAWRRGLGNYEQYF.

CDR3 DNA: TGTGCCAGCAGCGCCGCCGATAGGGGAGATACGCAGTATTTT. Translation gives CASSAADRGDTQYF. The V and J genes are TRBV5-4 and TRBJ2-3, with D possibly being TRBD1 (5 bases). V lost 4 bases, J lost 5 bases, and 14 bases lay in between. There are 14 residues in the CDR3. CDR1 SGHNT and CDR2 YYREEE come from the germline V gene (reference sequence).

The chain carries TRBV6-5 and TRBJ1-6, with 8 bases fitting TRBD1. V lost 6 bases and J lost 10; bases outside the gene matches: 8. CDR3 length: 14 residues. The germline V gene encodes CDR1 MNHEY and CDR2 SVGAGI. The CDR3 spells CASSPDRERSPLHF. Here the CDR3 DNA reads TGTGCCAGCAGCCCGGACAGGGAGAGGTCACCCCTCCACTTT.

V is TRBV25-1 and J is TRBJ2-2; TRBD2 aligns across 12 bases. The germline gives CDR1 MGHDK, CDR2 SYGVNS. The CDR3 runs 16 residues. V shed 4 bases, J shed 3 bases, and the junction held 3 bases outside the gene matches. CDR3 region: CASSARLAGDTGELFF. CDR3 in DNA: TGTGCCAGCAGTGCACGACTAGCGGGGGACACCGGGGAGCTGTTTTTT. Full variable domain (outside the CDR3, taken from reference TRBV25-1 and TRBJ2-2): EADIYQTPRYLVIGTGKKITLECSQTMGHDKMYWYQQDPGMELHLIHYSYGVNSTEKGDLSSESTVSRIRTEHFPLTLESARPSHTSQYLCASSARLAGDTGELFFGEGSRLTVL.

This clone came up a few times. The chain employs TRBV9 and TRBJ1-1, with a possible D match to TRBD1 (5 bases). The germline gives CDR1 SGDLS, CDR2 YYNGEE. Trimming pared 6 bases from V and 7 bases from J, leaving 16 bases between. The CDR3 has 13 amino acids. The CDR3 DNA is TGTGCCAGCAATCCGGTTCAGGGCGGTGAAGCTTTCTTT. The encoded protein is CASNPVQGGEAFF.

V usage is TRBV19 and J usage is TRBJ2-1; D possibly matches TRBD1 or TRBD2 (5 bases each). Germline V gene data show CDR1 as LNHDA and CDR2 as SQIVND (reference sequence). Trimming cost V 2 bases and J 2 bases, with 10 bases left between them. The CDR3 has 15 amino acids. The CDR3 nucleotides read TGTGCCAGTAGTATAAGGGACGGGACCTACAATGAGCAGTTCTTC. It is translated as CASSIRDGTYNEQFF.

This clone was seen just once. The rearrangement joins TRBV28 to TRBJ1-5; D is ambiguous. The CDR3 has 14 amino acids. Trimming pared 5 bases from V and 1 base from J, leaving 9 bases between. Germline lookup yields CDR1 MDHEN and CDR2 SYDVKM. Here the CDR3 reads CASSATMSNQPQHF. DNA for the CDR3: TGTGCCAGCAGTGCCACTATGAGCAATCAGCCCCAGCATTTT.

CDR3 in DNA: TGTGCCAGCAGCTTGAGTACTAGCGGCCGGGGGACCCAGTACTTC. Residues: CASSLSTSGRGTQYF. The rearrangement links TRBV7-3 to TRBJ2-5; 8 bases match TRBD2. J was trimmed by 7 bases and V by 3 bases; bases with no gene match: 10. CDR3 length: 15 amino acids. Germline CDR1 reads SGHTA; CDR2 reads FQGTGA.

This chain joins TRBV30 and TRBJ1-1, with 10 nucleotides matching TRBD1. V was pared by 0 bases and J by 5 bases, with 12 bases of the junction left unmatched. The CDR3 has 17 residues. Germline V gene sequence: CDR1 GTSNPN, CDR2 SVGIG (reference sequence). The CDR3 here is CAWSVSGWGTGDTEAFF. The CDR3 coding sequence is TGTGCCTGGAGTGTTTCGGGCTGGGGGACAGGGGATACTGAAGCTTTCTTT. Full variable domain (missing parts from reference TRBV30 and TRBJ1-1): SQTIHQWPATLVQPVGSPLSLECTVEGTSNPNLYWYRQAAGRGLQLLFYSVGIGQISSEVPQNLSASRPQDRQFILSSKKLLLSDSGFYLCAWSVSGWGTGDTEAFFGQGTRLTVV.

The chain combines TRBV6-2 or TRBV6-3 with TRBJ1-3; D is uncertain. V lost 4 bases and J lost 0, with 10 bases in between. Germline CDR1 MNHEY, CDR2 SVGEGT. This CDR3 is 15 amino acids long. DNA for the CDR3: TGTGCCAGCAGTTTCCACCAGGCCTCTGGAAACACCATATATTTT. Translation: CASSFHQASGNTIYF.

DNA of the CDR3: TGTGCCAGCACCCCGGTTGGAAGCGGGATGGGGGAGCAGTTCTTC. This gives the protein CASTPVGSGMGEQFF. The chain couples TRBV7-2 to TRBJ2-1, with 7 nucleotides matching TRBD2. The length of the CDR3 is 15 residues. The J segment lost 10 bases and the V segment lost 7 bases, leaving 16 bases of the junction unmatched. CDR1 and CDR2 (germline): SGHTA, FQGNSA.